This T cell receptor beta chain stems from a study of T cell changes during pregnancy in multiple sclerosis. CDR3 length: 12 residues. Trimming removed 3 bases from V and 4 bases from J, with 5 bases in between. Per germline, CDR1 SGHNT and CDR2 YYREEE (reference sequence). TCRdb's table, derived via immunoSEQ multiplex PCR, lists solely in-frame clones and lacks some. The sample shows 45,000 to 60,000 clones, about nine tenths of them seen only once. The sequence was collected from a female donor with multiple sclerosis, enrolled in a pregnancy study. The source material was CD8+ T cells from peripheral blood mononuclear cells, sampled before pregnancy. This chain joins TRBV5-4 and TRBJ2-1; D gene unclear. The CDR3 bases are TGTGCCAGCAGCTCCCTTTACAATGAGCAGTTCTTC. Translating it yields CASSSLYNEQFF.